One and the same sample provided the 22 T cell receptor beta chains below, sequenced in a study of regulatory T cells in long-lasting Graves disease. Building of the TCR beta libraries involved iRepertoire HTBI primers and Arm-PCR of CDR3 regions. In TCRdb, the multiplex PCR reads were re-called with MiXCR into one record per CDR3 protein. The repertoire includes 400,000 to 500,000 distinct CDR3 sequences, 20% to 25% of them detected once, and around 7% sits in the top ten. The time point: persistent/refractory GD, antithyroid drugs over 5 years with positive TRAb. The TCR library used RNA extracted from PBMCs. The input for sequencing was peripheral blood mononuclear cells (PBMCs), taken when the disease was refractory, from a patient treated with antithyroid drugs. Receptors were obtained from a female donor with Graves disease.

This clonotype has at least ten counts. The CDR3 DNA reads as TGTGCCAGCAGTTTCGTTGGAGAGTCAAGTTCACCCCTCCACTTT. Translating gives CASSFVGESSSPLHF. The chain uses TRBV28 and TRBJ1-6, with D unclear. Trimming shortened V by 3 bases and J by 9 bases, and 15 bases separated the two germline ends. This CDR3 has 15 amino acids. Germline CDR1 MDHEN, CDR2 SYDVKM.

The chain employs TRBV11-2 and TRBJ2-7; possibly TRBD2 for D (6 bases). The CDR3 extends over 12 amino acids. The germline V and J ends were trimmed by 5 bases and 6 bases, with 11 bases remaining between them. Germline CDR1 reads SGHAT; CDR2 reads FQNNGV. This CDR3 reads CASSGGSREQYF. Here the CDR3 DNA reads TGTGCCAGCAGCGGGGGGTCCCGCGAGCAGTACTTC.

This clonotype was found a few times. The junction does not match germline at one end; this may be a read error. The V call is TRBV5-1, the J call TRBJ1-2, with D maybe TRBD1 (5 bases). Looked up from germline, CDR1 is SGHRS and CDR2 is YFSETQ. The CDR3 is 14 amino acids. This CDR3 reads CANSLGQRYYGYTF. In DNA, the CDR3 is TGCGCCAACAGCTTGGGGCAGAGATACTATGGCTACACCTTC. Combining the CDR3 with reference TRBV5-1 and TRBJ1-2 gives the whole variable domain KAGVTQTPRYLIKTRGQQVTLSCSPISGHRSVSWYQQTPGQGLQFLFEYFSETQRNKGNFPGRFSGRQFSNSRSEMNVSTLELGDSALYLCANSLGQRYYGYTFGSGTRLTVV.

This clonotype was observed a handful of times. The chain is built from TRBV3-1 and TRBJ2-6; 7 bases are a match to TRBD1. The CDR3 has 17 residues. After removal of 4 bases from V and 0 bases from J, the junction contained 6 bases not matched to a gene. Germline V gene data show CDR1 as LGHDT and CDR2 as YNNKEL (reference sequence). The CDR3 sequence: CASSRGTASSGANVLTF. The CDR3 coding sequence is TGTGCCAGCAGCCGGGGGACAGCGAGCTCTGGGGCCAACGTCCTGACTTTC.

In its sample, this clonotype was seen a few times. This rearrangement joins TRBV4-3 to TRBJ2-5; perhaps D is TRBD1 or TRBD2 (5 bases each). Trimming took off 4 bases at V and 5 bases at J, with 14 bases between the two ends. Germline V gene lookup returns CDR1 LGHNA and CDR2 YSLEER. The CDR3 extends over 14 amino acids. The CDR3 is CASSRDQGPETQYF. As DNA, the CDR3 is TGCGCCAGCAGCCGTGACCAGGGACCGGAGACCCAGTACTTC.

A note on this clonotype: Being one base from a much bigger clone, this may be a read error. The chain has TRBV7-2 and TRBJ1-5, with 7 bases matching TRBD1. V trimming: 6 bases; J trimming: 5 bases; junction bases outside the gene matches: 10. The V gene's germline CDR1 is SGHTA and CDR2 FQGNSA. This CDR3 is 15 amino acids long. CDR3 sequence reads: CASRLDPGGYQPQHF. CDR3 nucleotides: TGTGCCAGCAGGTTGGATCCAGGGGGTTATCAGCCCCAGCATTTT.

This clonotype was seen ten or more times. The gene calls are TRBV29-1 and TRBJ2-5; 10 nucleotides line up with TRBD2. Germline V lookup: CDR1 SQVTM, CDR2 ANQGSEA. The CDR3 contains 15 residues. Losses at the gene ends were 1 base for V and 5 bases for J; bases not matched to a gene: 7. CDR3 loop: CSVEASGSHRETQYF. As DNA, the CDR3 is TGCAGCGTTGAAGCTAGCGGGAGTCATCGGGAGACCCAGTACTTC.

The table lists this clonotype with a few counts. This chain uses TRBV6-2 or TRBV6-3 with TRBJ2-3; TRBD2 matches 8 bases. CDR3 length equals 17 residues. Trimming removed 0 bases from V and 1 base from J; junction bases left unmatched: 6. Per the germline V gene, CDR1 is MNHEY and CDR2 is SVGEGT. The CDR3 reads CASSYSNRGGRTDTQYF. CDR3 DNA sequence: TGTGCCAGCAGTTACTCGAATCGCGGGGGGCGCACAGATACGCAGTATTTT.

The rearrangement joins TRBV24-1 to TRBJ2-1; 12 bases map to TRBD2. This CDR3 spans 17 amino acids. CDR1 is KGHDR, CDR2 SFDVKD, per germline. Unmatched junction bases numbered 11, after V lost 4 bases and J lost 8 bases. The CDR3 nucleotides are TGTGCCACCAGTGAAACCGGGACTAGCGGGCAACTCTATGAGCAGTTCTTC. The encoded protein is CATSETGTSGQLYEQFF.

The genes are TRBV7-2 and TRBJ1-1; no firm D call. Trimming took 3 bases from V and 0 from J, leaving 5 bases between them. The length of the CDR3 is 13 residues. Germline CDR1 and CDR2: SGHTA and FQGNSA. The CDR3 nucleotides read TGTGCCAGCAGCTTCCTCATGAACACTGAAGCTTTCTTT. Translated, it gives CASSFLMNTEAFF.

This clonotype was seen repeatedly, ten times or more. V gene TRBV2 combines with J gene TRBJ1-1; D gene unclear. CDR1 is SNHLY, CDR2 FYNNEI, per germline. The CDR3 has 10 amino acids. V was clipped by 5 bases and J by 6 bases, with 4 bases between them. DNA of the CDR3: TGTGCCAGCAGTTATCCTGAAGCTTTCTTT. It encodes CASSYPEAFF. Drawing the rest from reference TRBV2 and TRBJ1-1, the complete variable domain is EPEVTQTPSHQVTQMGQEVILRCVPISNHLYFYWYRQILGQKVEFLVSFYNNEISEKSEIFDDQFSVERPDGSNFTLKIRSTKLEDSAMYFCASSYPEAFFGQGTRLTVV.

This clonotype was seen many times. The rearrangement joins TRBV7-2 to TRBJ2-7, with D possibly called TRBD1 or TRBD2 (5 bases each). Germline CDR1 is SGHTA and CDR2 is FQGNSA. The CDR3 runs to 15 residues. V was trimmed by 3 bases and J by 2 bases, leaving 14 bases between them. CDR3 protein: CASSFHEGKTYEQYF. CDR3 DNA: TGTGCCAGCAGCTTTCACGAGGGGAAGACCTACGAGCAGTACTTC.

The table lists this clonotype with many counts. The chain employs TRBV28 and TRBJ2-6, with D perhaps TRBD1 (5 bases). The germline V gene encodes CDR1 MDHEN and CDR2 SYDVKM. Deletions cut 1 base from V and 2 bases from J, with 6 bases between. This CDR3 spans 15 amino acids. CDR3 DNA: TGTGCCAGCAGTTTATCAGGGCCTGGGGCCAACGTCCTGACTTTC. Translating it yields CASSLSGPGANVLTF.

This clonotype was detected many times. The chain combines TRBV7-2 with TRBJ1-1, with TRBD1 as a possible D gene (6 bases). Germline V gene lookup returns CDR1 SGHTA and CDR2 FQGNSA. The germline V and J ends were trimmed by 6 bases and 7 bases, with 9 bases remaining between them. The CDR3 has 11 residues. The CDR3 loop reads CASRRTVEAFF. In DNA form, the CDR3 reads TGTGCCAGCAGACGGACAGTTGAAGCTTTCTTT.

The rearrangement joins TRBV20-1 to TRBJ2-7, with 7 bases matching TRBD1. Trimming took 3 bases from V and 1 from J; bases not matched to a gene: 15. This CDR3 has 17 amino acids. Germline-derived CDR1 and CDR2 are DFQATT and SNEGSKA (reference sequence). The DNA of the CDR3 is TGCAGTGCTAGGGAACGGTACAGGGGCGAGGTTTCCTACGAGCAGTACTTC. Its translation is CSARERYRGEVSYEQYF.

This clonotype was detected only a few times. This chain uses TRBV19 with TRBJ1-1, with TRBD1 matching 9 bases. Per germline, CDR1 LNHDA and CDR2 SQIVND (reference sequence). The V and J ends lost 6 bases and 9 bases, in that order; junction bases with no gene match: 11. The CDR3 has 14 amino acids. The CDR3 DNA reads TGTGCCAGTAGCCTAGGCGGGGGACAGGGCAAAGCTTTCTTT. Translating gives CASSLGGGQGKAFF.

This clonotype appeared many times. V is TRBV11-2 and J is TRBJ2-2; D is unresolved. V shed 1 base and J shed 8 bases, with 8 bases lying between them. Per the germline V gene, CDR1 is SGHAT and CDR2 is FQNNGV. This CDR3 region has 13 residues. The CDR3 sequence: CASSLALAGELFF. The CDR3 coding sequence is TGTGCCAGCAGCTTAGCCTTGGCAGGGGAGCTGTTTTTT.

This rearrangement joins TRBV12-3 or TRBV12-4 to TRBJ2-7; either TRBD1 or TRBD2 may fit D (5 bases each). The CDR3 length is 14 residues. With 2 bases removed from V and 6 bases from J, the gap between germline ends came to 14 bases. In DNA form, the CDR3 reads TGTGCCAGCAGTTTATTTAGGGGCGGAGGCGAGCAGTACTTC. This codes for CASSLFRGGGEQYF.

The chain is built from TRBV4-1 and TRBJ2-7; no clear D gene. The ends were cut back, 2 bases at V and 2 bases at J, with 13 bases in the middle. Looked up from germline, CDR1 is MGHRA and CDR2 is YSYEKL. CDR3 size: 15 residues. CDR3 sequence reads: CASSQTIALTYEQYF. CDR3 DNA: TGCGCCAGCAGCCAAACTATCGCGCTTACCTACGAGCAGTACTTC.

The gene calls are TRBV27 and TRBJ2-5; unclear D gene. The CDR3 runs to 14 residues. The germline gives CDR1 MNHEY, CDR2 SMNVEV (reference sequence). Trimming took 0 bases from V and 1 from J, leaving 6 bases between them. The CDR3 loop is CASSLSSRQETQYF. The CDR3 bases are TGTGCCAGCAGTTTATCCTCTCGCCAAGAGACCCAGTACTTC.

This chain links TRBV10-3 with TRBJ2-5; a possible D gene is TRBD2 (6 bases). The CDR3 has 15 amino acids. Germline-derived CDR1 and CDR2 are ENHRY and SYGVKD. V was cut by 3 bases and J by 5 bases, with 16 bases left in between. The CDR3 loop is CAISDSKEGVETQYF. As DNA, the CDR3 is TGTGCCATCAGTGATTCGAAGGAGGGCGTGGAGACCCAGTACTTC.

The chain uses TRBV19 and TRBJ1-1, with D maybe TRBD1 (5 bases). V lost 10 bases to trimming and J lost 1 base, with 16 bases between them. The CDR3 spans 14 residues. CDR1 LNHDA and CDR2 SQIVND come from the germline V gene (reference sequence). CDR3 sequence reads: CATSWGSGNTEAFF. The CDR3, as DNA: TGTGCCACCTCATGGGGGAGTGGGAACACTGAAGCTTTCTTT.